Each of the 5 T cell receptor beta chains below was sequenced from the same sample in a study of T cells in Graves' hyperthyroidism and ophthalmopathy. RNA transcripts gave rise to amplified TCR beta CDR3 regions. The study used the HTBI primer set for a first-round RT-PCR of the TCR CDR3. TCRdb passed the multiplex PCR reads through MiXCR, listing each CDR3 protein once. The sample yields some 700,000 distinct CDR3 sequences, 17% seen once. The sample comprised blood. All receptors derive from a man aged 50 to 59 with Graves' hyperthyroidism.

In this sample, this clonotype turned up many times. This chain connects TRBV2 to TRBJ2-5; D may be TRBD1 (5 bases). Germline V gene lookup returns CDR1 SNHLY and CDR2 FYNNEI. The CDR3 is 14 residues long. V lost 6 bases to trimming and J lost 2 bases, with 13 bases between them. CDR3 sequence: CASRWKGAQETQYF. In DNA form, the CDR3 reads TGTGCCAGCAGATGGAAAGGGGCACAAGAGACCCAGTACTTC.

CDR3 coding DNA: TGCGCCAGCAGCCTCGGACCCAGGCCCTACAATGAGCAGTTCTTC. This codes for CASSLGPRPYNEQFF. V is TRBV4-1 and J is TRBJ2-1; D is uncertain. This CDR3 spans 15 amino acids. Trimming took 4 bases from V and 2 from J, leaving 12 bases between them. Germline V gene sequence: CDR1 MGHRA, CDR2 YSYEKL.

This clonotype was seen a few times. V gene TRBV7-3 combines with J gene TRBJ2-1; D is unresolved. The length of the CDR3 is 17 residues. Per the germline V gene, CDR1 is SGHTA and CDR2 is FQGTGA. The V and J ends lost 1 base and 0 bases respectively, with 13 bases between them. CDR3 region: CASSLIPGPHSYNEQFF. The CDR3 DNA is TGTGCCAGCAGCTTAATTCCAGGACCTCACTCCTACAATGAGCAGTTCTTC.

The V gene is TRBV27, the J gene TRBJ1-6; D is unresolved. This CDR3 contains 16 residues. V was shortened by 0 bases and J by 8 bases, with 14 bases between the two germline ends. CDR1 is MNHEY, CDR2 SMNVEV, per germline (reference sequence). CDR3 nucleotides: TGTGCCAGCAGTTTATCGTTGAGAAGGTTGGATTCACCCCTCCACTTT. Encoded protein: CASSLSLRRLDSPLHF.

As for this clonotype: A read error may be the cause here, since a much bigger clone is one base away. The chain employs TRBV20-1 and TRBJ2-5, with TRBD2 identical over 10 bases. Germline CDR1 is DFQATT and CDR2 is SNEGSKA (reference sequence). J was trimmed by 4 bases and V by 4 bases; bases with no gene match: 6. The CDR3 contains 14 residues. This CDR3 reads CSAIGTSVGETQYF. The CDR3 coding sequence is TGCAGTGCTATCGGGACTAGCGTTGGAGAGACCCAGTACTTC.